This TCR beta chain was identified in a study of T cell changes during pregnancy in multiple sclerosis. V was cut by 3 bases and J by 2 bases, with 14 bases left in between. Germline CDR1 reads LGHNA; CDR2 reads YSLEER. The CDR3 has 15 amino acids. This table comes from immunoSEQ multiplex PCR, and its TCRdb copy is limited to in-frame clones, with some not included. The top ten clones hold more than 0.7% of a sample with 55,000 to 65,000 clones, 80% to 95% of them seen once. The material was peripheral blood, obtained in the first trimester of pregnancy. This rearrangement joins TRBV4-3 to TRBJ2-7, with D possibly being TRBD1 (6 bases). This TCR came from a female donor with multiple sclerosis, enrolled in a pregnancy study. CDR3 residues: CASSQEARGPYEQYF. The CDR3 coding sequence is TGCGCCAGCAGCCAGGAAGCCAGGGGCCCCTACGAGCAGTACTTC.